This paragraph covers one T cell receptor beta chain sequence. No antigen is known for it. The same CDR3 also results from other DNA sequences found in this sample. The sample is drawn from a study of OX40 agonist ivuxolimab in advanced cancers. Study-wide points: Partly responding patients at 0.1-3.0 mg/kg showed some of the smallest clonal expansion.

Clones were read by immunoSEQ multiplex PCR, and TCRdb kept only the in-frame ones, dropping some. The table has around 75,000 clones, about 90% seen once. The germline V gene has CDR1 SGHRS and CDR2 YFSETQ. V was pared by 2 bases and J by 0 bases, with 8 bases between. The CDR3 is made up of 14 amino acids. The chain links TRBV5-1 to TRBJ1-1, with D unclear. The source of this sequence is an adult with an advanced solid tumor such as melanoma, head and neck, liver or kidney cancer. Sample: CD4+ or CD8+ T cells sorted from blood, taken in a trial of the OX40 agonist ivuxolimab. The CDR3 DNA follows: TGCGCCAGCAGCTTAGACGGCATGAACACTGAAGCTTTCTTT. Protein: CASSLDGMNTEAFF.